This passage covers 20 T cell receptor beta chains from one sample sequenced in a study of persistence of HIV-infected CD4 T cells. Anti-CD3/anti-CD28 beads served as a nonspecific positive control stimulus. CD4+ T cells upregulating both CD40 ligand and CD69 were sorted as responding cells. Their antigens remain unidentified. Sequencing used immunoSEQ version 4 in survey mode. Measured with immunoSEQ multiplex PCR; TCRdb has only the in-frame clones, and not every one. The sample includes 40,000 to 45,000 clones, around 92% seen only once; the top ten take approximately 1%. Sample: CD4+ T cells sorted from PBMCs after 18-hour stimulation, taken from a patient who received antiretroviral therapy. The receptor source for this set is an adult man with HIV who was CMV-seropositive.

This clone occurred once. CDR3 in amino acids: CASSPRGGMAGANVLTF. The CDR3 bases are TGTGCCAGCAGCCCTCGGGGGGGCATGGCTGGGGCCAACGTCCTGACTTTC. This rearrangement joins TRBV5-6 to TRBJ2-6, with 8 bases identical to TRBD2. The CDR3 runs to 17 residues. V trimming: 4 bases; J trimming: 2 bases; junction bases outside the gene matches: 8. The V gene's germline CDR1 is SGHDT and CDR2 YYEEEE.

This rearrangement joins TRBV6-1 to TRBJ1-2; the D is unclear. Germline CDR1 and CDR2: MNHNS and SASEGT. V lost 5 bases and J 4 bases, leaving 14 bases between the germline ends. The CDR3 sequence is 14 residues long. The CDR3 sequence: CASSYGDLSYGYTF. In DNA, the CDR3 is TGTGCCAGCAGTTATGGGGATTTAAGCTATGGCTACACCTTC.

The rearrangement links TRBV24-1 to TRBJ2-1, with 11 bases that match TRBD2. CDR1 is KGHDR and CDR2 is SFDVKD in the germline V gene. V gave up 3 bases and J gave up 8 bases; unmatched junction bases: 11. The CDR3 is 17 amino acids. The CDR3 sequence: CATSDPVAGGRLDEQFF. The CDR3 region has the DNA TGTGCCACCAGTGATCCTGTAGCGGGGGGGCGTCTTGATGAGCAGTTCTTC.

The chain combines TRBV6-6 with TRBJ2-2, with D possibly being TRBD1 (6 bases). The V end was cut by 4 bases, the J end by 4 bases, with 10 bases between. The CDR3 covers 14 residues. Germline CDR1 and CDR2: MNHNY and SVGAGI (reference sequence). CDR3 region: CASSFPGATGELFF. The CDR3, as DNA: TGTGCCAGCAGTTTTCCAGGGGCCACCGGGGAGCTGTTTTTT.

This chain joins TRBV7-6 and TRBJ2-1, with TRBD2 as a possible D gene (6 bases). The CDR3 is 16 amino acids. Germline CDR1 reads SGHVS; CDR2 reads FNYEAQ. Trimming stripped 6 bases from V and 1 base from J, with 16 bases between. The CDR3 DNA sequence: TGTGCCAGCAGTTCTCCCAAGACTAGATCCTACAATGAGCAGTTCTTC. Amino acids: CASSSPKTRSYNEQFF.

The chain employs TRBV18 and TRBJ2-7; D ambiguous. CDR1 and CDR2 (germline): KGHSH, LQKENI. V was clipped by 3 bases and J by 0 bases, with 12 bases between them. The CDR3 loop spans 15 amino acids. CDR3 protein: CASSPAPLSSYEQYF. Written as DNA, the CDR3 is TGTGCCAGCTCACCCGCCCCGCTGAGCTCCTACGAGCAGTACTTC.

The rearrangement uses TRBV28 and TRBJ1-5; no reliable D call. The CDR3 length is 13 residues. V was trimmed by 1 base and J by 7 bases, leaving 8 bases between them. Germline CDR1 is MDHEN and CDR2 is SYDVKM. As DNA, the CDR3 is TGTGCCAGCAGTTTATATGAGGAACAGCCCCAGCATTTT. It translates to CASSLYEEQPQHF.

CDR3 DNA sequence: TGCGCCAGCAGCACGGAACAGGGCACTGAAGCTTTCTTT. This encodes CASSTEQGTEAFF. The chain is built from TRBV5-1 and TRBJ1-1, with D perhaps TRBD1 (6 bases). The CDR3 loop spans 13 amino acids. Germline-derived CDR1 and CDR2 are SGHRS and YFSETQ. V dropped 4 bases and J dropped 4 bases, with 11 bases sitting between them.

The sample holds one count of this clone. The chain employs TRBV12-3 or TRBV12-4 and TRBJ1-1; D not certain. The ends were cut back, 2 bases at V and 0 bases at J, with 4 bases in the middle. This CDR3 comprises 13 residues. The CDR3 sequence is CASSLKVNTEAFF. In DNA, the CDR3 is TGTGCCAGCAGTTTAAAGGTGAACACTGAAGCTTTCTTT.

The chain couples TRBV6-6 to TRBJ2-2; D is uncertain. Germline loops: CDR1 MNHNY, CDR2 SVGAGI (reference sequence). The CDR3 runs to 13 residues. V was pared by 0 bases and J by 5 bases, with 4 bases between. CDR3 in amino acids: CASSYSGTGELFF. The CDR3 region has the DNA TGTGCCAGCAGTTACTCGGGTACCGGGGAGCTGTTTTTT.

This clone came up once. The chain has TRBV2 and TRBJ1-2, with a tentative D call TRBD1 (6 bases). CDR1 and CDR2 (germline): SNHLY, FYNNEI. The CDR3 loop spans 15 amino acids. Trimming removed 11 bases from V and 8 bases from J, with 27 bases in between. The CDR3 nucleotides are TGTGCCGGCAACCCGAGTCTAACAGGGACCGGAGGCTACACCTTC. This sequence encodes CAGNPSLTGTGGYTF. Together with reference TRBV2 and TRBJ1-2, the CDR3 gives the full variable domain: EPEVTQTPSHQVTQMGQEVILRCVPISNHLYFYWYRQILGQKVEFLVSFYNNEISEKSEIFDDQFSVERPDGSNFTLKIRSTKLEDSAMYFCAGNPSLTGTGGYTFGSGTRLTVV.

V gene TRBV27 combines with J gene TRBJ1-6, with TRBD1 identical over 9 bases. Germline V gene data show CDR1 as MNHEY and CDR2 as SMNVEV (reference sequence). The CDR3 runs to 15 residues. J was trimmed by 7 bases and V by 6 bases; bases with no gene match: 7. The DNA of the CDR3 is TGTGCCAGCAGCCTCGGGACAGGGAGGAATTCACCCCTCCACTTT. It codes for CASSLGTGRNSPLHF.

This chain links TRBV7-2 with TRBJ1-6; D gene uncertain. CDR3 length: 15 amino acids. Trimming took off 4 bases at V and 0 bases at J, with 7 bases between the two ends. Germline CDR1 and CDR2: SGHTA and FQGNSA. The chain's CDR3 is CASSSESSYNSPLHF. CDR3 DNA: TGTGCCAGCAGCTCGGAAAGCTCCTATAATTCACCCCTCCACTTT. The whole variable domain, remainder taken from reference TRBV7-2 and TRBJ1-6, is GAGVSQSPSNKVTEKGKDVELRCDPISGHTALYWYRQSLGQGLEFLIYFQGNSAPDKSGLPSDRFSAERTGGSVSTLTIQRTQQEDSAVYLCASSSESSYNSPLHFGNGTRLTVT.

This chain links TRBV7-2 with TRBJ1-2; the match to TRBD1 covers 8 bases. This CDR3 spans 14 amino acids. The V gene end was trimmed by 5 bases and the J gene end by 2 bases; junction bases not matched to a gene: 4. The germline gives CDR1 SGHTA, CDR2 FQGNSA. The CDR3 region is CASSPWTGNYGYTF. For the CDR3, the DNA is TGTGCCAGCAGCCCATGGACAGGGAACTATGGCTACACCTTC.

CDR3 region: CASRHGPGGTYEQYF. The CDR3 DNA reads TGTGCCAGCAGGCACGGGCCAGGCGGTACCTACGAGCAGTACTTC. This sequence joins TRBV2 and TRBJ2-7; no reliable D call. V dropped 6 bases and J dropped 2 bases, with 17 bases sitting between them. This CDR3 comprises 15 residues. CDR1 SNHLY and CDR2 FYNNEI come from the germline V gene. The variable domain in full, completed from reference TRBV2 and TRBJ2-7, reads EPEVTQTPSHQVTQMGQEVILRCVPISNHLYFYWYRQILGQKVEFLVSFYNNEISEKSEIFDDQFSVERPDGSNFTLKIRSTKLEDSAMYFCASRHGPGGTYEQYFGPGTRLTVT.

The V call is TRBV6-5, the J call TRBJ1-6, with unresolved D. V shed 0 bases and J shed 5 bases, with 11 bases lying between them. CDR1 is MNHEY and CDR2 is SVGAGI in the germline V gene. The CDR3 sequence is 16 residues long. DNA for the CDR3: TGTGCCAGCAGTTACTCCTTTTACAGAGATAATTCACCCCTCCACTTT. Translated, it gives CASSYSFYRDNSPLHF.

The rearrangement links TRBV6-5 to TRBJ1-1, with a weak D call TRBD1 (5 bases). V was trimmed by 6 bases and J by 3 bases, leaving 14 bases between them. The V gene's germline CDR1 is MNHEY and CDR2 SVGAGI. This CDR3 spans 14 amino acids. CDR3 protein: CASSYRRMHTEAFF. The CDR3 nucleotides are TGTGCCAGCAGCTACAGGAGAATGCACACTGAAGCTTTCTTT.

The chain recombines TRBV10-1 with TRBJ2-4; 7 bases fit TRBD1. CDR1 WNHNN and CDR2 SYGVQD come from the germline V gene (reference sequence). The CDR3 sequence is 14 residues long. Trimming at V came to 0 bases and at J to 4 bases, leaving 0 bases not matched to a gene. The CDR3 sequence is CASSESTGKNIQYF. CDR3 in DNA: TGCGCCAGCAGTGAGTCGACAGGGAAAAACATTCAGTACTTC.

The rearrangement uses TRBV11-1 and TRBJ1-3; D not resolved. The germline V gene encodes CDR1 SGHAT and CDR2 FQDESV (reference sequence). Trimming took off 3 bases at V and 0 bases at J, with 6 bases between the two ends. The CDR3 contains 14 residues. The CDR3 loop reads CASSFRTSGNTIYF. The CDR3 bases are TGTGCCAGCAGCTTCCGAACCTCTGGAAACACCATATATTTT.

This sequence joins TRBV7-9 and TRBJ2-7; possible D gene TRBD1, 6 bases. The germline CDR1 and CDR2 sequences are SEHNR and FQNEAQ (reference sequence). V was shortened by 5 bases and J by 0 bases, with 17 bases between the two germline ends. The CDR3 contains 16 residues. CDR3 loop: CASSRAGQLNSYEQYF. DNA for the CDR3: TGTGCCAGCAGCCGGGCCGGACAGCTAAACTCCTACGAGCAGTACTTC.